This TCR beta chain was sequenced for a study of shared clonotypes between healthy human individuals. About the study: Two women and a few men aged 18 to 49 served as donors.

CD8 memory merged CD45RO+ cells and CCR7-negative CD45RA+ TemRA cells into one population. At the deep level, the assay was run. Generated by immunoSEQ multiplex PCR, the TCRdb table keeps only in-frame clones and is missing some. The sample contains some 690,000 clones, about nine tenths of which appear only once. V was trimmed by 5 bases and J by 2 bases, leaving 9 bases between them. Germline values: CDR1 SGHVS, CDR2 FNYEAQ. This CDR3 is built from 14 residues. This clone was seen just once. The sample taken for sequencing was memory CD8+ T cells from PBMCs. The subset denotes: CD45RO+ cells pooled with CCR7-negative TemRA cells. The origin of this receptor is a man aged 18 to 30 in good health. Some clones in this sample may be carry-over from other donors' samples. The rearrangement joins TRBV7-6 to TRBJ1-4, with D perhaps TRBD1 (5 bases). The CDR3 coding sequence is TGTGCCAGCAGCGGCAGACAGACTAATGAAAAACTGTTTTTT. Encoded protein: CASSGRQTNEKLFF.